What follows is one T cell receptor (beta chain) and its context. The naive CD8 population came from CD45RO-negative cells selected for CCR7, without terminally differentiated effector memory CD45RA+ cells. The data were obtained in a study of shared clonotypes between healthy human individuals. Libraries were prepared by immunoSEQ multiplex PCR; TCRdb keeps only in-frame clonotypes and omits some of them. The table includes 550,000 to 650,000 clones, about 95% detected once. Per the germline V gene, CDR1 is SEHNR and CDR2 is FQNEAQ (reference sequence). This CDR3 comprises 16 residues. Between the trimmed V and J ends, which lost 7 bases and 5 bases, there was a span of 23 bases.

The source of this sequence is a woman in her twenties or thirties in good health. Material: naive CD8+ T cells sorted from blood. V usage is TRBV7-9 and J usage is TRBJ2-5, with D perhaps matching TRBD1 or TRBD2 (5 bases each). In DNA, the CDR3 is TGTGCCAGCACAGCCCTAGGGACGTCCGGGGAGGAGACCCAGTACTTC. Amino acids: CASTALGTSGEETQYF.